This TCR beta chain was sequenced for a study of T cell responses to AZD1222 COVID-19 vaccine. The study's findings and limits: Mapped onto spike, vaccine-associated CD4 TCRs spanned it and were dominant at 160-218 and 743-854. Clonal diversity was possibly underestimated, and the donors were mostly white British, with more females. The study found Spike-specific TCR breadth and depth rose after two AZD1222 doses. Just 5 or 6 AZD1222 recipients tested seropositive at baseline.

Details on this clone: Its antigen is unidentified.

Trimming cost V 4 bases and J 7 bases; bases outside gene matches: 9. This CDR3 has 13 amino acids. The V gene's germline CDR1 is SQVTM and CDR2 ANQGSEA. Method: immunoSEQ multiplex PCR; TCRdb's copy keeps in-frame clones and lacks some. The repertoire has over 150,000 clones, more than 80% of them found once; the top ten carry roughly 6.5%. Source: peripheral blood, taken on day 0 of AZD1222 vaccination. The rearrangement links TRBV29-1 to TRBJ2-7, with 8 bases identical to TRBD2. The clonotype originates from an adult in good health. The CDR3 DNA sequence: TGCAGCGTTGGTTTTGCGGGAGGATGGGAGCAGTACTTC. Translated: CSVGFAGGWEQYF.